This is a list of T cell receptor beta chains from one sample in a study of OX40 agonist ivuxolimab in advanced cancers. The method was immunoSEQ multiplex PCR; TCRdb's version includes in-frame clones alone and lacks a portion of them. The table includes around 44,000 clones, less than 90% detected once. The source material was CD4+ or CD8+ T cells sorted from blood, sampled in a trial of the OX40 agonist ivuxolimab. Receptor source: an adult with an advanced solid tumor such as melanoma, head and neck, liver or kidney cancer. The CDR3 runs from the conserved cysteine through the conserved F or W. Fields, in order: V gene, CDR3 protein.

V gene: TRBV15; CDR3 protein: CATSRGGEGVALFF
V gene: TRBV29-1; CDR3 protein: CSGGTGVEQYF
V gene: TRBV5-1; CDR3 protein: CASRTGHPNTEAFF
V gene: TRBV5-1; CDR3 protein: CASSPPGLAYNEQFF
V gene: TRBV29-1; CDR3 protein: CSVAGLGINGPLNEQFF
V gene: TRBV11-2; CDR3 protein: CASSLTGNTEAFF
V gene: TRBV4-1; CDR3 protein: CASSHRAFGLDYEQYF
V gene: TRBV9; CDR3 protein: CASSGPIRGYGYTF
V gene: TRBV6-6; CDR3 protein: CASSRETGWGTQYF
V gene: TRBV19; CDR3 protein: CASSLQRRTEAFF
V gene: TRBV11-3; CDR3 protein: CASSPGGTQDTQYF
V gene: TRBV4-1; CDR3 protein: CASSQDGRTGVGKLFF
V gene: TRBV9; CDR3 protein: CASSPTPGTSGYNEQFF
V gene: TRBV6-4; CDR3 protein: CASSVGGGQPQHF
V gene: TRBV10-1; CDR3 protein: CASSEYGTGGYNEQFF
V gene: TRBV9; CDR3 protein: CASSVTSGRADEQFF
V gene: TRBV11-2; CDR3 protein: CASRQGLETQYF
V gene: TRBV18; CDR3 protein: CASSYPGTNQETQYF
V gene: TRBV5-4; CDR3 protein: CASSLALAGSETQYF
V gene: TRBV28; CDR3 protein: CASSKRRGKLPQHF
V gene: TRBV9; CDR3 protein: CASSVGPKITGELFF
V gene: TRBV18; CDR3 protein: CASSPPVGVYNEQFF
V gene: TRBV27; CDR3 protein: CASSLGREMTYTF
V gene: TRBV19; CDR3 protein: CASSKRTSGSDEQYF
V gene: TRBV5-6; CDR3 protein: CASSQSRQGGINEQFF
V gene: TRBV4-1; CDR3 protein: CASSIKDSGANVLTF
V gene: TRBV7-2; CDR3 protein: CASSLRRLSYEQYF
V gene: TRBV2; CDR3 protein: CASTSGRTGYSEQFF
V gene: TRBV30; CDR3 protein: CAWRGGRNQPQHF
V gene: TRBV2; CDR3 protein: CASSPDSSLHTF
V gene: TRBV4-3; CDR3 protein: CASSQGGIAFF
V gene: TRBV23-1; CDR3 protein: CASSQSTPRGYGYTF
V gene: TRBV6-5; CDR3 protein: CASSYIGGLNGPLHF
V gene: TRBV9; CDR3 protein: CASSPGTATGELFF
V gene: TRBV2; CDR3 protein: CASSAGRAGGNTIYF
V gene: TRBV5-4; CDR3 protein: CASSFRTSGSADTQYF
V gene: TRBV29-1; CDR3 protein: CSVVRGYEQYF
V gene: TRBV6-1; CDR3 protein: CASNLDGFSNQPQHF
V gene: TRBV19; CDR3 protein: CASSTLASSYNEQFF
V gene: TRBV7-8; CDR3 protein: CASSLALGRGPSYGYTF
V gene: TRBV5-1; CDR3 protein: CASSLGFRGAIDTEAFF
V gene: TRBV7-9; CDR3 protein: CASSSSGRSTDTQYF
V gene: TRBV5-6; CDR3 protein: CASSSDRAGNTIYF
V gene: TRBV6-6; CDR3 protein: CASRTRQGFYEQYF
V gene: TRBV7-9; CDR3 protein: CASSHSGVARSTEAFF
V gene: TRBV7-9; CDR3 protein: CASSREAEAFF
V gene: TRBV30; CDR3 protein: CAWSPPRDRGGHQPQHF
V gene: TRBV7-2; CDR3 protein: CASSLAVAGGNHEQFF
V gene: TRBV4-2; CDR3 protein: CASSRRAGAGTDTQYF